The T cell receptor (beta chain) under discussion was sequenced for a study of T cells in Graves' hyperthyroidism and ophthalmopathy. This clonotype was observed many times. The CDR3 consists of 16 residues. CDR1 is MNHNS and CDR2 is SASEGT in the germline V gene. V trimming: 1 base; J trimming: 1 base; junction bases outside the gene matches: 6. Aged 18 to 65, the patients had hyperthyroidism that was newly diagnosed and had lasted under 2 months. TCR beta CDR3 sequences were amplified from RNA transcripts. First-round RT-PCR with HTBI primers amplified the TCR CDR3 region. In TCRdb, the multiplex PCR reads were re-called with MiXCR into one record per CDR3 protein. The data show 150,000 to 200,000 distinct CDR3 sequences, about 9.4% seen once.

This receptor was taken from a woman aged 18-29 years with Graves' hyperthyroidism that later progressed to Graves' ophthalmopathy. V is TRBV6-1 and J is TRBJ1-1, with 7 bases that match TRBD1. Sequencing was carried out using blood. CDR3: CASSEEKGAANTEAFF. The CDR3 nucleotides are TGTGCCAGCAGTGAAGAGAAGGGGGCGGCGAACACTGAAGCTTTCTTT.